Listed below are T cell receptor beta chains from one sample, sequenced in a study of T cell changes during pregnancy in multiple sclerosis. Sequenced by immunoSEQ multiplex PCR; TCRdb stores in-frame clones only, minus some. This sample has tens of thousands of clones, with 91% found just once. Source: CD4+ T cells from peripheral blood mononuclear cells, taken in the first trimester of pregnancy. The receptors were sampled from a female donor with multiple sclerosis, enrolled in a pregnancy study. Each CDR3 is given with its conserved first and last residue. A D gene is named only where the DNA matches it firmly. The size entry is marked missing in some rows and otherwise reads once, few, many or a size class.

>NA|TRBV11-1|TRBJ2-5|TRBD2
TGTGCCAGCAGCTCGGCACCCGGGACTAGCGGTCCCCAAGAGACCCAGTACTTC
CASSSAPGTSGPQETQYF
>NA|TRBV2|TRBJ2-2|NA
TGTGCCAGCAGTCTGACAGCGAACACCGGGGAGCTGTTTTTT
CASSLTANTGELFF
>few|TRBV5-6|TRBJ1-1|NA
TGTGCCAGCAGCTTGGCAGGGACTACTGAAGCTTTCTTT
CASSLAGTTEAFF
>NA|TRBV6-1|TRBJ2-5|TRBD1
TGTGCCAGCAGCTTCGGACAGGGGGCGCTTGGGACCCAGTACTTC
CASSFGQGALGTQYF
>NA|TRBV5-4|TRBJ1-2|NA
TGTGCCAGCAGCTTAGAGGGCAGCCGTCCCAGAGTCTATGGCTACACCTTC
CASSLEGSRPRVYGYTF
>NA|TRBV15|TRBJ2-3|TRBD2
TGTGCCACCAGCGCGGGGGGGAGCACAGATACGCAGTATTTT
CATSAGGSTDTQYF
>NA|TRBV7-3|TRBJ1-6|TRBD1
TGTGCCAGCAGCTCTTCCGGGACAGGGGCTTCACCCCTCCACTTT
CASSSSGTGASPLHF
>NA|TRBV7-2|TRBJ2-7|NA
TGTGCCAGCAGCTTAGCCGGGGGCTACGAGCAGTACTTC
CASSLAGGYEQYF
>NA|TRBV9|TRBJ1-1|NA
TGTGCCAGCAATCGGGACATGAACACTGAAGCTTTCTTT
CASNRDMNTEAFF
>NA|TRBV7-2|TRBJ2-7|TRBD2
TGTGCCAGCAGCCCTACAAGGACTAGCGGCTACGAGCAGTACTTC
CASSPTRTSGYEQYF
>NA|TRBV13|TRBJ2-1|NA
TGTGCCAGCAGCTCAACCGGGTACTCCTACAATGAGCAGTTCTTC
CASSSTGYSYNEQFF
>NA|TRBV18|TRBJ2-3|TRBD1
TGTGCCAGCTCACCGGGGACAGGCTATACGCAGTATTTT
CASSPGTGYTQYF
>NA|TRBV29-1|TRBJ2-7|TRBD1
TGCAGCGCCCAGGGACAGCTATACGAGCAGTACTTC
CSAQGQLYEQYF